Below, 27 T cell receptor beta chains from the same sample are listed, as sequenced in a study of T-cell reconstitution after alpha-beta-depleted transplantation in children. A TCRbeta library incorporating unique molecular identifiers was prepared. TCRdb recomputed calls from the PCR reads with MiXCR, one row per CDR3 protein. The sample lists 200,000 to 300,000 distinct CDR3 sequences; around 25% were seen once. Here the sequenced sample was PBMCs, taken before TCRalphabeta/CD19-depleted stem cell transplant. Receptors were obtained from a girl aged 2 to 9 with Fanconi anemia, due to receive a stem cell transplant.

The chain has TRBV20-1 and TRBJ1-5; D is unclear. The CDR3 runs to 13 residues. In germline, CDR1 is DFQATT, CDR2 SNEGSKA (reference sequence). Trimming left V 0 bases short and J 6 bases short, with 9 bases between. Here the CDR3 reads CSARDYKSQPQHF. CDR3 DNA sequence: TGCAGTGCTAGAGATTATAAATCTCAGCCCCAGCATTTT.

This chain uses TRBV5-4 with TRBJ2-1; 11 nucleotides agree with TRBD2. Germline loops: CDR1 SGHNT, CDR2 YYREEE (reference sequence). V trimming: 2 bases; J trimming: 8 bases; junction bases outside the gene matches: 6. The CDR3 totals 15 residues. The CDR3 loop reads CASSLPGLADYEQFF. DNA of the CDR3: TGTGCCAGCAGCTTACCGGGACTAGCGGACTATGAGCAGTTCTTC.

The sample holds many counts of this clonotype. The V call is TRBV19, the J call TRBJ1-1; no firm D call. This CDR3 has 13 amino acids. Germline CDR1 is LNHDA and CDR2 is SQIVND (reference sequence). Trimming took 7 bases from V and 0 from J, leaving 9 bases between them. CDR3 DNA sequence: TGTGCCAGTAAGGCCCTCATGAACACTGAAGCTTTCTTT. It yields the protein CASKALMNTEAFF.

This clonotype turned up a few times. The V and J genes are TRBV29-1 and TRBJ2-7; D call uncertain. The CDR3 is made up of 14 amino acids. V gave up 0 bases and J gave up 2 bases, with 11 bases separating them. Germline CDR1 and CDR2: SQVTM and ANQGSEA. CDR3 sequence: CSVEDLDGAYEQYF. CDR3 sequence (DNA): TGCAGCGTTGAAGATCTTGACGGAGCCTACGAGCAGTACTTC.

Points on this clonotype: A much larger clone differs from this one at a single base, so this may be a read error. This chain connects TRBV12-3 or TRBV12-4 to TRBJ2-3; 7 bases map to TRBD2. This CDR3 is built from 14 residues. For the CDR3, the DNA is TGTGCCAGCAGCGAACTAGCGAGCACAGATAAGCAGTATTTT. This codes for CASSELASTDKQYF.

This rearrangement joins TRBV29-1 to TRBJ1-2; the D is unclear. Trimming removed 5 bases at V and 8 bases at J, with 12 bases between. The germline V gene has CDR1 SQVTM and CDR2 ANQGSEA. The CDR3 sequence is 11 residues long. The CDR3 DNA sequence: TGCAGCGTTTTAAGGGCCGGCGGCTACACCTTC. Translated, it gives CSVLRAGGYTF.

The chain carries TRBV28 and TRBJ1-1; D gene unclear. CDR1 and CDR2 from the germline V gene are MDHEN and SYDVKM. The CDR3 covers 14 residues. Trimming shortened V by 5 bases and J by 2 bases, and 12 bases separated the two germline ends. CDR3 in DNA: TGTGCCAGCAGTCCTCTCGGTACCAACACTGAAGCTTTCTTT. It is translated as CASSPLGTNTEAFF.

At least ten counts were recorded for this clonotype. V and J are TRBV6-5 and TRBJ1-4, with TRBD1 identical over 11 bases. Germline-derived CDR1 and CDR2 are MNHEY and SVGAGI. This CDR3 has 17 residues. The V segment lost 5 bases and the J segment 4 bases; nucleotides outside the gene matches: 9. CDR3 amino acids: CASSHGQGARSNEKLFF. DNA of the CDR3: TGTGCCAGCAGTCACGGACAGGGGGCGCGTAGTAATGAAAAACTGTTTTTT.

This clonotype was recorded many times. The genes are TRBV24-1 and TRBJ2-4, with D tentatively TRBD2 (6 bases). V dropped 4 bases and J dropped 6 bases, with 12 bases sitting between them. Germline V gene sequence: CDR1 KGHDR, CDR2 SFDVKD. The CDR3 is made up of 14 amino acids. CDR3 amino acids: CATSEAGIGNIQYF. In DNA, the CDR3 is TGTGCCACCAGTGAGGCGGGGATCGGAAACATTCAGTACTTC.

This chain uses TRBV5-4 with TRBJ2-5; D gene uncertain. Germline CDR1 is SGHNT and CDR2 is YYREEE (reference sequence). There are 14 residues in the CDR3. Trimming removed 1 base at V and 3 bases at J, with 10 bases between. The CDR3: CASSLNYGKETQYF. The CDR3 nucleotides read TGTGCCAGCAGCTTGAACTACGGTAAAGAGACCCAGTACTTC.

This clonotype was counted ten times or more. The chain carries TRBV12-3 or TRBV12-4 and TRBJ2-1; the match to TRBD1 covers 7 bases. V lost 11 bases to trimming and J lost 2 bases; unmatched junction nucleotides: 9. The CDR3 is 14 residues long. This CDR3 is CAGQGTDTYNEQFF. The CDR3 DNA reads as TGTGCCGGCCAAGGGACAGATACCTACAATGAGCAGTTCTTC.

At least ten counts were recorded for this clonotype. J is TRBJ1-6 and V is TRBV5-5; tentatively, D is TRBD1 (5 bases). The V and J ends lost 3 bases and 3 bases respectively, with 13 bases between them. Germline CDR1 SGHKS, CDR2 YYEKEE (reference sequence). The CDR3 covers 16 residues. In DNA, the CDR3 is TGTGCCAGCAGCTGGGGGGGACGGCGCTATAATTCACCCCTCCACTTT. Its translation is CASSWGGRRYNSPLHF.

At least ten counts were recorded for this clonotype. CDR3 nucleotides: TGTGCCAGCAGCTTGGCAGGGGGTAGCGGGTACATTCAGTACTTC. The encoded protein is CASSLAGGSGYIQYF. This chain links TRBV5-6 with TRBJ2-4; D possibly matches TRBD1 or TRBD2 (7 bases each). CDR1 is SGHDT, CDR2 YYEEEE, per germline. Trimming took 0 bases from V and 8 from J, leaving 15 bases between them. The CDR3 consists of 15 residues. The whole variable domain, remainder taken from reference TRBV5-6 and TRBJ2-4, is DAGVTQSPTHLIKTRGQQVTLRCSPKSGHDTVSWYQQALGQGPQFIFQYYEEEERQRGNFPDRFSGHQFPNYSSELNVNALLLGDSALYLCASSLAGGSGYIQYFGAGTRLSVL.

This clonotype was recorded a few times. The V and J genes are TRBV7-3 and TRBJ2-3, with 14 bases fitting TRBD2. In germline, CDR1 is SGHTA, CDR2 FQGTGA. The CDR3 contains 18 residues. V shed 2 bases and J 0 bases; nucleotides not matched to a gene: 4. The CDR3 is CASSLGLAGGTSTDTQYF. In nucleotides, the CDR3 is TGTGCCAGCAGCTTAGGACTAGCGGGGGGAACTAGCACAGATACGCAGTATTTT.

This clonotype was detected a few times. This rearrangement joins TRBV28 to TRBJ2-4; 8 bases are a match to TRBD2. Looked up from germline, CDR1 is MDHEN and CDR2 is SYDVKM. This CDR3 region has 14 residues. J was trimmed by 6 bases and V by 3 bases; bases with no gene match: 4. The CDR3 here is CASSLAGTRNIQYF. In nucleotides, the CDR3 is TGTGCCAGCAGTTTGGCCGGGACTAGAAACATTCAGTACTTC.

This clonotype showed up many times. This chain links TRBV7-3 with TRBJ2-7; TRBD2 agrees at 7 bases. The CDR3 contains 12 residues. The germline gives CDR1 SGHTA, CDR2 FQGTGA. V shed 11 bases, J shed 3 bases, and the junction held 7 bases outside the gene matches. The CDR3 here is CAYIGGGYEQYF. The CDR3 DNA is TGTGCCTACATCGGCGGGGGCTACGAGCAGTACTTC.

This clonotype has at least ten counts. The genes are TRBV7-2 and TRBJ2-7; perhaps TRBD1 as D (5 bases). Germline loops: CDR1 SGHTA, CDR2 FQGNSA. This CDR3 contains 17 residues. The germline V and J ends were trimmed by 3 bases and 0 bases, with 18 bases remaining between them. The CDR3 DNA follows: TGTGCCAGCAGCTTTAGGACACCTAACCCCCTCTCCTACGAGCAGTACTTC. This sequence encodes CASSFRTPNPLSYEQYF. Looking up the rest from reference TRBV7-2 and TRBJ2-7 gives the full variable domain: GAGVSQSPSNKVTEKGKDVELRCDPISGHTALYWYRQSLGQGLEFLIYFQGNSAPDKSGLPSDRFSAERTGGSVSTLTIQRTQQEDSAVYLCASSFRTPNPLSYEQYFGPGTRLTVT.

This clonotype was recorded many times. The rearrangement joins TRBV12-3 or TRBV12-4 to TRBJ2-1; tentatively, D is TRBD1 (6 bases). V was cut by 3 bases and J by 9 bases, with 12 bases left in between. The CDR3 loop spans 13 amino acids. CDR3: CASSLGTRSEQFF. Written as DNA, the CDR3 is TGTGCCAGCAGTTTGGGGACACGGTCTGAGCAGTTCTTC.

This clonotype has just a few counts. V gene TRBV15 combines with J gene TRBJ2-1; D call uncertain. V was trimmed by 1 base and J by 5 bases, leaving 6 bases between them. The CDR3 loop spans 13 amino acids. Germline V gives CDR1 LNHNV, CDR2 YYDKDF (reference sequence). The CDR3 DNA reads TGTGCCACCAGCAGAGGCCGGAACAATGAGCAGTTCTTC. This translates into CATSRGRNNEQFF.

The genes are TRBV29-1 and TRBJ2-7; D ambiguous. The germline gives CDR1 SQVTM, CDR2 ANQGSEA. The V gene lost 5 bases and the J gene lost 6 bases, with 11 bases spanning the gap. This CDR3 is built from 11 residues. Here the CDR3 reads CSVRSKGEQYF. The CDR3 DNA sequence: TGCAGCGTTAGATCCAAGGGCGAGCAGTACTTC.

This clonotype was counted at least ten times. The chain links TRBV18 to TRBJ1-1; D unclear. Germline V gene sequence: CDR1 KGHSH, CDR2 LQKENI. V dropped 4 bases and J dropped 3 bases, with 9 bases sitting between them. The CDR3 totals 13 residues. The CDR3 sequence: CASSQGRDTEAFF. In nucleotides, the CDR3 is TGTGCCAGCTCACAGGGTAGGGACACTGAAGCTTTCTTT.

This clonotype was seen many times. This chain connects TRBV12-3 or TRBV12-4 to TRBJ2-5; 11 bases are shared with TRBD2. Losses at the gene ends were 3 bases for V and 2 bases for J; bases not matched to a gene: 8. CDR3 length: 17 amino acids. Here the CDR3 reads CASSFRQGLAVQETQYF. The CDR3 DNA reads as TGTGCCAGCAGTTTCCGTCAGGGACTAGCGGTTCAAGAGACCCAGTACTTC.

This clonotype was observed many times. Here the CDR3 DNA reads TGCAGCGTTGTAGGGGGGAGGTACAATGAGCAGTTCTTC. Protein: CSVVGGRYNEQFF. The chain has TRBV29-1 and TRBJ2-1; D is perhaps TRBD1 or TRBD2 (6 bases each). CDR3 length: 13 residues. In germline, CDR1 is SQVTM, CDR2 ANQGSEA. Trimming removed 4 bases from V and 4 bases from J, with 11 bases in between.

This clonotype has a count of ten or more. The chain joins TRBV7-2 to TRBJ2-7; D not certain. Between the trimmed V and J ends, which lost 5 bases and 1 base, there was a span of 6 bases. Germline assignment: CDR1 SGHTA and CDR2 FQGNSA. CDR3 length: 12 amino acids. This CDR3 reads CASSTLSYEQYF. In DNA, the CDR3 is TGTGCCAGCAGCACTCTGTCCTACGAGCAGTACTTC. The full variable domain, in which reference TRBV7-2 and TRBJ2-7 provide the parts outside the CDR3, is GAGVSQSPSNKVTEKGKDVELRCDPISGHTALYWYRQSLGQGLEFLIYFQGNSAPDKSGLPSDRFSAERTGGSVSTLTIQRTQQEDSAVYLCASSTLSYEQYFGPGTRLTVT.

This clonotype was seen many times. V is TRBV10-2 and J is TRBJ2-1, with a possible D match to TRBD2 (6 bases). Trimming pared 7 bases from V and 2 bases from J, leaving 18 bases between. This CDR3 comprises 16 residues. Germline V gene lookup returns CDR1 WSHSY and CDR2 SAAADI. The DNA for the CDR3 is TGCGCCAGCACTTCGGGGCGGGACTCAACCTACAATGAGCAGTTCTTC. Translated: CASTSGRDSTYNEQFF.

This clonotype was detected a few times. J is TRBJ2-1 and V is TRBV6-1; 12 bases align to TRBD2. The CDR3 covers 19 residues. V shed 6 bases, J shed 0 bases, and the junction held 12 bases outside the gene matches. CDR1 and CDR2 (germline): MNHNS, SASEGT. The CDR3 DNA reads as TGTGCCAGCAGCTTTCCGGGACTAGCGGGCCCGAGCTCCTACAATGAGCAGTTCTTC. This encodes CASSFPGLAGPSSYNEQFF.

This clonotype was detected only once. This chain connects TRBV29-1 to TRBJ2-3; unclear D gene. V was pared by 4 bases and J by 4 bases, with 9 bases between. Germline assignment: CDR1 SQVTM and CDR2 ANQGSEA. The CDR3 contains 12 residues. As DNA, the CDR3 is TGCAGCGTTGGTTACGTTTCAGATACGCAGTATTTT. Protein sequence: CSVGYVSDTQYF.